The rows below give T cell receptor beta chains drawn from one sample of a study of T cell responses to AZD1222 COVID-19 vaccine. The repertoire was sequenced with immunoSEQ multiplex PCR; TCRdb's copy has only in-frame clones and lacks some. The sample has 150,000 to 200,000 clones; roughly 94% are singletons. The material was peripheral blood, obtained on day 0 of AZD1222 vaccination. All receptors derive from an adult in good health. CDR3s include the opening cysteine and the closing phenylalanine or tryptophan. D genes are given only for firm matches. Size is stated for part of the rows, as once, few or many counts, or as a class when the clone is expanded.

CDR3: CASRPPPGQGRGNTIYF
DNA: TGTGCCAGCAGACCTCCCCCGGGACAGGGTCGGGGAAACACCATATATTTT
J: TRBJ1-3
V: TRBV28
D: TRBD1
size: -

CDR3: CASSLPSYYGYTF
DNA: TGTGCCAGCAGTTTACCCTCTTACTATGGCTACACCTTC
J: TRBJ1-2
V: TRBV28
D: -
size: few

CDR3: CASSQVGIDTEAFF
DNA: TGTGCCAGCAGCCAAGTAGGGATAGACACTGAAGCTTTCTTT
J: TRBJ1-1
V: TRBV14
D: -
size: -

CDR3: CASSWSPQGRETQYF
DNA: TGCGCCAGCAGCTGGTCCCCCCAGGGGAGGGAGACCCAGTACTTC
J: TRBJ2-5
V: TRBV5-1
D: -
size: -

CDR3: CASSIEGTGYTGELFF
DNA: TGTGCCAGTAGTATAGAAGGGACAGGCTACACCGGGGAGCTGTTTTTT
J: TRBJ2-2
V: TRBV19
D: TRBD1
size: -

CDR3: CASSPTLQRYGYTF
DNA: TGTGCCAGCAGCCCCACCTTACAGAGATACGGCTACACCTTC
J: TRBJ1-2
V: TRBV11-2
D: -
size: -

CDR3: CASSLDAGTGVGYTF
DNA: TGTGCCAGCAGCTTAGATGCCGGGACAGGGGTGGGCTACACCTTC
J: TRBJ1-2
V: TRBV7-2
D: TRBD1
size: -

CDR3: CASGTALSSGNTIYF
DNA: TGTGCCAGCGGGACAGCCCTATCCTCTGGAAACACCATATATTTT
J: TRBJ1-3
V: TRBV9
D: TRBD1
size: -

CDR3: CASSPDRGLNTEAFF
DNA: TGTGCCAGCAGCCCCGACAGGGGGCTGAACACTGAAGCTTTCTTT
J: TRBJ1-1
V: TRBV7-6
D: TRBD1
size: -

CDR3: CASTQGPGNQPQHF
DNA: TGTGCCAGCACCCAGGGGCCAGGGAATCAGCCCCAGCATTTT
J: TRBJ1-5
V: TRBV2
D: -
size: -

CDR3: CASSPGTQGTEAFF
DNA: TGCGCCAGCAGCCCCGGGACTCAAGGCACTGAAGCTTTCTTT
J: TRBJ1-1
V: TRBV5-1
D: -
size: -

CDR3: CAWSLGTRNYGYTF
DNA: TGTGCCTGGAGCCTCGGGACCCGTAACTATGGCTACACCTTC
J: TRBJ1-2
V: TRBV30
D: -
size: -

CDR3: CASSLEAAGVGGELFF
DNA: TGCGCCAGCAGCTTGGAGGCAGCGGGAGTTGGCGGGGAGCTGTTTTTT
J: TRBJ2-2
V: TRBV5-1
D: TRBD2
size: -

CDR3: CASSLRLADPKNIQYF
DNA: TGTGCCAGCAGCCTACGACTAGCGGACCCCAAAAACATTCAGTACTTC
J: TRBJ2-4
V: TRBV5-5
D: TRBD2
size: -

CDR3: CASSNRVDSPLHF
DNA: TGTGCCAGCAGCAACAGGGTCGATTCACCCCTCCACTTT
J: TRBJ1-6
V: TRBV7-9
D: -
size: -

CDR3: CASSLALGDTQYF
DNA: TGTGCCAGCAGCTTAGCCCTGGGAGATACGCAGTATTTT
J: TRBJ2-3
V: TRBV7-9
D: -
size: -

CDR3: CASSQEEGEGYTQYF
DNA: TGCGCCAGCAGCCAAGAGGAAGGGGAGGGGTATACGCAGTATTTT
J: TRBJ2-3
V: TRBV4-1
D: TRBD2
size: -

CDR3: CASSWGPVSEQYF
DNA: TGTGCCAGCAGTTGGGGGCCCGTCTCCGAGCAGTACTTC
J: TRBJ2-7
V: TRBV12-3/TRBV12-4
D: -
size: -

CDR3: CASSPTGGANYGYTF
DNA: TGCGCCAGCAGCCCAACGGGGGGAGCTAACTATGGCTACACCTTC
J: TRBJ1-2
V: TRBV5-1
D: -
size: -

CDR3: CASSLSRLRETQYF
DNA: TGTGCCAGCAGTTTAAGCCGTTTAAGGGAGACCCAGTACTTC
J: TRBJ2-5
V: TRBV27
D: -
size: once

CDR3: CASSMGGLNTEAFF
DNA: TGTGCCAGTTCGATGGGGGGCTTGAACACTGAAGCTTTCTTT
J: TRBJ1-1
V: TRBV19
D: -
size: -

CDR3: CASSGARYEQYF
DNA: TGTGCCAGTAGCGGGGCTAGATACGAGCAGTACTTC
J: TRBJ2-7
V: TRBV19
D: -
size: -

CDR3: CASSPGGDYGYTF
DNA: TGTGCCAGCAGCCCAGGGGGGGACTATGGCTACACCTTC
J: TRBJ1-2
V: TRBV3-1/TRBV3-2
D: TRBD1
size: once

CDR3: CAATGTQDTGELFF
DNA: TGTGCCGCGACCGGGACCCAAGACACCGGGGAGCTGTTTTTT
J: TRBJ2-2
V: TRBV10-3
D: -
size: -

CDR3: CSAVTGTGELFF
DNA: TGCAGCGCAGTTACAGGGACCGGGGAGCTGTTTTTT
J: TRBJ2-2
V: TRBV29-1
D: -
size: -

CDR3: CASSSRGAGNTIYF
DNA: TGCGCCAGCAGCTCCAGGGGAGCTGGAAACACCATATATTTT
J: TRBJ1-3
V: TRBV5-1
D: -
size: -

CDR3: CASSGTGGAGANVLTF
DNA: TGCGCCAGCAGTGGGACAGGGGGCGCTGGGGCCAACGTCCTGACTTTC
J: TRBJ2-6
V: TRBV5-1
D: TRBD1
size: -

CDR3: CASSPLPGTGNTIYF
DNA: TGTGCCAGCTCACCCTTACCGGGGACTGGAAACACCATATATTTT
J: TRBJ1-3
V: TRBV18
D: -
size: -

CDR3: CASSPSTEYGYTF
DNA: TGTGCCAGCAGCCCCTCGACGGAGTATGGCTACACCTTC
J: TRBJ1-2
V: TRBV5-5
D: -
size: -

CDR3: CASSLTGAYEQYF
DNA: TGTGCCAGTAGTTTAACCGGGGCCTACGAGCAGTACTTC
J: TRBJ2-7
V: TRBV19
D: -
size: -

CDR3: CASSFGQDYGYTF
DNA: TGTGCCAGCAGTTTCGGGCAGGACTATGGCTACACCTTC
J: TRBJ1-2
V: TRBV28
D: -
size: -

CDR3: CASSSTSGRVYEQFF
DNA: TGTGCCAGCAGCTCCACTAGCGGGAGAGTCTATGAGCAGTTCTTC
J: TRBJ2-1
V: TRBV7-2
D: TRBD2
size: -

CDR3: CASSPGTAAYEQYF
DNA: TGTGCCAGCAGCCCGGGGACAGCCGCCTACGAGCAGTACTTC
J: TRBJ2-7
V: TRBV7-9
D: TRBD1
size: -

CDR3: CASSLRQGLSEAFF
DNA: TGTGCCAGCAGCTTGCGACAGGGGTTATCTGAAGCTTTCTTT
J: TRBJ1-1
V: TRBV5-6
D: TRBD1
size: once

CDR3: CASRGQRISGNTIYF
DNA: TGTGCCAGCAGGGGACAGCGAATCTCTGGAAACACCATATATTTT
J: TRBJ1-3
V: TRBV2
D: TRBD1
size: once

CDR3: CATSGPPGVAFF
DNA: TGTGCCACCTCGGGACCCCCCGGGGTAGCTTTCTTT
J: TRBJ1-1
V: TRBV19
D: -
size: once

CDR3: CAPSGSGTDTQYF
DNA: TGCGCCCCGTCCGGCTCAGGCACAGATACGCAGTATTTT
J: TRBJ2-3
V: TRBV5-1
D: -
size: once

CDR3: CASSQSAVGYGYTF
DNA: TGCGCCAGCAGCCAATCTGCAGTGGGGTATGGCTACACCTTC
J: TRBJ1-2
V: TRBV4-1
D: -
size: -

CDR3: CASSKEFGEQFF
DNA: TGTGCCAGTAGTAAAGAGTTCGGTGAGCAGTTCTTC
J: TRBJ2-1
V: TRBV19
D: -
size: -

CDR3: CASSPRTGRNEQFF
DNA: TGCGCCAGCAGCCCTCGGACAGGGCGCAATGAGCAGTTCTTC
J: TRBJ2-1
V: TRBV10-1
D: TRBD1
size: -

CDR3: CASSSSSVRYNEQFF
DNA: TGTGCCAGCAGCTCCTCTAGCGTGCGCTACAATGAGCAGTTCTTC
J: TRBJ2-1
V: TRBV11-3
D: -
size: -

CDR3: CAWSGLGFSGNTIYF
DNA: TGTGCCTGGAGTGGGCTGGGGTTCTCTGGAAACACCATATATTTT
J: TRBJ1-3
V: TRBV30
D: -
size: -

CDR3: CASSYGTSGSHAGELFF
DNA: TGCGCCAGCAGCTACGGGACTAGCGGGAGTCACGCCGGGGAGCTGTTTTTT
J: TRBJ2-2
V: TRBV5-1
D: TRBD2
size: -

CDR3: CSVVPRAINNEQFF
DNA: TGCAGCGTTGTGCCTCGCGCTATAAATAATGAGCAGTTCTTC
J: TRBJ2-1
V: TRBV29-1
D: -
size: -

CDR3: CASSPWGDTIYF
DNA: TGTGCCAGCAGCCCGTGGGGGGACACCATATATTTT
J: TRBJ1-3
V: TRBV7-9
D: -
size: -

CDR3: CASSKVFGNNYGYTF
DNA: TGTGCCAGCAGCAAAGTGTTCGGGAATAACTATGGCTACACCTTC
J: TRBJ1-2
V: TRBV21-1
D: -
size: -

CDR3: CASSLIGAGTGELFF
DNA: TGTGCCAGCAGTTTAATAGGGGCGGGCACCGGGGAGCTGTTTTTT
J: TRBJ2-2
V: TRBV27
D: -
size: once

CDR3: CASSIGTVGRETQYF
DNA: TGCGCCAGCAGCATCGGGACGGTTGGGCGGGAGACCCAGTACTTC
J: TRBJ2-5
V: TRBV5-1
D: -
size: -

CDR3: CASIGERGFGNTIYF
DNA: TGTGCCAGCATAGGGGAACGGGGCTTTGGAAACACCATATATTTT
J: TRBJ1-3
V: TRBV28
D: -
size: -

CDR3: CASSPYRGYEQYF
DNA: TGTGCCAGCAGCCCCTATCGGGGCTACGAGCAGTACTTC
J: TRBJ2-7
V: TRBV4-2
D: -
size: -

CDR3: CAWRIHEQFF
DNA: TGTGCCTGGAGAATACATGAGCAGTTCTTC
J: TRBJ2-1
V: TRBV30
D: -
size: -

CDR3: CASSLGGARAFF
DNA: TGTGCCAGCAGCTTAGGGGGGGCCCGGGCTTTCTTT
J: TRBJ1-1
V: TRBV7-2
D: -
size: -